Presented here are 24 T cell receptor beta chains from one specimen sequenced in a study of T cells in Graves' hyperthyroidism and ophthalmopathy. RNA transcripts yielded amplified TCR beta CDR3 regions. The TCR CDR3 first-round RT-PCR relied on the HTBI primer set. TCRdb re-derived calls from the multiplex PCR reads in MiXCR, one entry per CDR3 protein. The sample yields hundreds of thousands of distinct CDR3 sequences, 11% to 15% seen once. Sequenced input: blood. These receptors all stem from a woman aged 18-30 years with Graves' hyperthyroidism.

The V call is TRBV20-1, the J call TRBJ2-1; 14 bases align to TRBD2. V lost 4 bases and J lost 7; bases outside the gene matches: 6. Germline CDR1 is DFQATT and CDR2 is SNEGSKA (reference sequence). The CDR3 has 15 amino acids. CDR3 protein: CSATRLAGGWNEQFF. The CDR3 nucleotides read TGCAGTGCTACCAGACTAGCGGGAGGGTGGAATGAGCAGTTCTTC.

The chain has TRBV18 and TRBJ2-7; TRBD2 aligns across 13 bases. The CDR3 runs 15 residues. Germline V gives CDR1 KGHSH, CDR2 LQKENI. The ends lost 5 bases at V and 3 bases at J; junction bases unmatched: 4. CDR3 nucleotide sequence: TGTGCCAGCTCAGAACTAGCGGGAGGGGTCTACGAGCAGTACTTC. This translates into CASSELAGGVYEQYF.

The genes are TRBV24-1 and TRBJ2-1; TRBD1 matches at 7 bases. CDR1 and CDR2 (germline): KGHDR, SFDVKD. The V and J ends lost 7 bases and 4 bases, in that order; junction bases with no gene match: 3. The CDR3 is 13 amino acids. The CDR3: CATRGQEYNEQFF. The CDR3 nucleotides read TGTGCCACCAGAGGACAGGAGTACAATGAGCAGTTCTTC.

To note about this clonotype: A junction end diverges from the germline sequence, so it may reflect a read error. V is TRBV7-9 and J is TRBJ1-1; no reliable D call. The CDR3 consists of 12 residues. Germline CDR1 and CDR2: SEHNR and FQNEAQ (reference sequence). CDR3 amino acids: CASSFGGKEALF. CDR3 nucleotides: TGTGCCAGCAGCTTTGGCGGGAAAGAAGCTCTCTTT.

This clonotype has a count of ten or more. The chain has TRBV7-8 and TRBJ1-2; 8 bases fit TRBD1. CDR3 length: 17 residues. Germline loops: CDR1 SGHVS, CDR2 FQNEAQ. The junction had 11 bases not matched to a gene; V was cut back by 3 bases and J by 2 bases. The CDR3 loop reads CASSFRAGTGENYGYTF. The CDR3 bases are TGTGCCAGCAGCTTCAGAGCCGGGACAGGAGAGAACTATGGCTACACCTTC.

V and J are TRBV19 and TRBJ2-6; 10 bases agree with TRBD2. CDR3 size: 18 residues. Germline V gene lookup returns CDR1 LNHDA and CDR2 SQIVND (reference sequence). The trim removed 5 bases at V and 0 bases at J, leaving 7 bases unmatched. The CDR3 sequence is CASSYSGRRNSGANVLTF. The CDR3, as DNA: TGTGCCAGTAGTTATAGCGGGAGGAGAAACTCTGGGGCCAACGTCCTGACTTTC.

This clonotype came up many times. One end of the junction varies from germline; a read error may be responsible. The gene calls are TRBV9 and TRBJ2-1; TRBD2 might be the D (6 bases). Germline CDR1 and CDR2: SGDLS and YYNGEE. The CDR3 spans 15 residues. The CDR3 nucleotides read TGCGCCAGCAGTGTTGGTAGCGGCTCCTACAATGAGCAGTTCTTC. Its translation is CASSVGSGSYNEQFF.

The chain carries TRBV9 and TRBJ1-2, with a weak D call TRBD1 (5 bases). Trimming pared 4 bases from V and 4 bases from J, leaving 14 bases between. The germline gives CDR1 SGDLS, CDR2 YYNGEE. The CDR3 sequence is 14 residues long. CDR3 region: CASSPRAGLYGYTF. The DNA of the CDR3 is TGTGCCAGCAGCCCTAGAGCGGGGCTCTATGGCTACACCTTC.

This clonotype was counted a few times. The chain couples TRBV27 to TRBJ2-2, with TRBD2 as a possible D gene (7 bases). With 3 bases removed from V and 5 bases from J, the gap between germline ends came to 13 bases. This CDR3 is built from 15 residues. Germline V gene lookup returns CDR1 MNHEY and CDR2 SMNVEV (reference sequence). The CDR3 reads CASSLGGPGTGELFF. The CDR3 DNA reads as TGTGCCAGCAGTTTGGGGGGGCCGGGTACCGGGGAGCTGTTTTTT.

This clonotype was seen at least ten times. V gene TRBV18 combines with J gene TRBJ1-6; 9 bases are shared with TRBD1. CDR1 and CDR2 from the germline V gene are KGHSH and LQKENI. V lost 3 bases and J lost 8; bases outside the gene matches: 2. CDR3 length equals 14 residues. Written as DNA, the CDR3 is TGTGCCAGCTCACCCGACAGGGGGGATTCACCCCTCCACTTT. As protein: CASSPDRGDSPLHF.

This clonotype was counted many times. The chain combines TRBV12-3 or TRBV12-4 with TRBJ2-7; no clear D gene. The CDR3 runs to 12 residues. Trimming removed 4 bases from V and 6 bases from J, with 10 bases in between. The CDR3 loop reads CASSSVLGEQYF. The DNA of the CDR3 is TGTGCCAGCAGTTCGGTTCTGGGCGAGCAGTACTTC.

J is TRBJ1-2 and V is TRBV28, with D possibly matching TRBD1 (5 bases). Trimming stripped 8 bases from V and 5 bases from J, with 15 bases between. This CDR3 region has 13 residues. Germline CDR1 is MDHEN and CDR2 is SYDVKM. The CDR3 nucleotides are TGTGCCAGCCGAACGACAGACCTGTATGGCTACACCTTC. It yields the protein CASRTTDLYGYTF.

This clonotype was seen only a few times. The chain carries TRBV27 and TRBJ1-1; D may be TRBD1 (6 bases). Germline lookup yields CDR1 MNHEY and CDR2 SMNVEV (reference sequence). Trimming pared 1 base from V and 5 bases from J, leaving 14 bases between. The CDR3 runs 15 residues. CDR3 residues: CASSLWATGRTEAFF. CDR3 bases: TGTGCCAGCAGTTTATGGGCCACAGGGAGGACTGAAGCTTTCTTT.

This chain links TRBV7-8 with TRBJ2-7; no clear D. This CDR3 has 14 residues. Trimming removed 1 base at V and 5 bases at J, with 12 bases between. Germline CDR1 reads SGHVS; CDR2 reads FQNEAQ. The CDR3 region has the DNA TGTGCCAGCAGCTTAGGGGCTCTGGTTGACGAGCAGTACTTC. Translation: CASSLGALVDEQYF.

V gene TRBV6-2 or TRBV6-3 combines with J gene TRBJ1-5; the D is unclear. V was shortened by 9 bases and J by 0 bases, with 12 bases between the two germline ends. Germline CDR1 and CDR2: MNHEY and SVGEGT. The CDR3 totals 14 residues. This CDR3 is CASMRKYSNQPQHF. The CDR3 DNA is TGTGCCAGTATGCGGAAGTATAGCAATCAGCCCCAGCATTTT.

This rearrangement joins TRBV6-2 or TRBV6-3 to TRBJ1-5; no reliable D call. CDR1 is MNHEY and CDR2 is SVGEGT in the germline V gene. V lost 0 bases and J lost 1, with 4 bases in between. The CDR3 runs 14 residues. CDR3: CASSYSMSNQPQHF. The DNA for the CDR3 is TGTGCCAGCAGTTACTCGATGAGCAATCAGCCCCAGCATTTT.

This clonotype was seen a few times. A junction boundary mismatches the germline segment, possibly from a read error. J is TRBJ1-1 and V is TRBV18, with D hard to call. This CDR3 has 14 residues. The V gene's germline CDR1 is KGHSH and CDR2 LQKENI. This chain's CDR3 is CASSPDTPNTEAFF. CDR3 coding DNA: TGCGCCAGCTCACCAGATACCCCGAACACTGAAGCTTTCTTT.

In DNA, the CDR3 is TGTGCCAGCAGCCTGACGCGTTTGGCTTCCTACGAGCAGTACTTC. Protein product: CASSLTRLASYEQYF. The chain recombines TRBV6-1 with TRBJ2-7; D not resolved. The V gene's germline CDR1 is MNHNS and CDR2 SASEGT. The CDR3 runs 15 residues. Trimming took 6 bases from V and 1 from J, leaving 16 bases between them.

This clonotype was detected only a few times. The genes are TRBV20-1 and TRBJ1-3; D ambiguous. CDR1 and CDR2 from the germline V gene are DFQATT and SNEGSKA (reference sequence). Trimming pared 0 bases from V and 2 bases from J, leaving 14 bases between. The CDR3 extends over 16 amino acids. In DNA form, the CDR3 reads TGCAGTGCTAGAGATCTATTATTAGGAGCTGGAAACACCATATATTTT. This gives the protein CSARDLLLGAGNTIYF.

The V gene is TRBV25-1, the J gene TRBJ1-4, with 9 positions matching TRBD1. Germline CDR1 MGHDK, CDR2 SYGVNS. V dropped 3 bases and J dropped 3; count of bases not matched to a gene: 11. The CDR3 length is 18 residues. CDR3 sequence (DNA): TGTGCCAGCAGTGATCGCCGGGACAGGGTAGCTCCTAATGAAAAACTGTTTTTT. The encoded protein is CASSDRRDRVAPNEKLFF.

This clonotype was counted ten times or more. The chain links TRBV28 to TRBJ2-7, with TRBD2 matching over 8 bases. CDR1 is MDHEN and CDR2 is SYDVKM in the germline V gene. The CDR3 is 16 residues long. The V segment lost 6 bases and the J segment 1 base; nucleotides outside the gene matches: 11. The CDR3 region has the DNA TGTGCCAGCAGCCCACGTCGACTAGCGCGGTCCTACGAGCAGTACTTC. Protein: CASSPRRLARSYEQYF.

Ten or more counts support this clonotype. The CDR3 DNA sequence: TGTGCCAGCAGCCATACTAGCGTCAATGAGCAGTTCTTC. Translated: CASSHTSVNEQFF. The chain links TRBV11-2 to TRBJ2-1, with 7 bases that match TRBD2. Trimming cost V 5 bases and J 6 bases; bases outside gene matches: 4. Germline V CDR1 and CDR2: SGHAT, FQNNGV. CDR3 length: 13 amino acids.

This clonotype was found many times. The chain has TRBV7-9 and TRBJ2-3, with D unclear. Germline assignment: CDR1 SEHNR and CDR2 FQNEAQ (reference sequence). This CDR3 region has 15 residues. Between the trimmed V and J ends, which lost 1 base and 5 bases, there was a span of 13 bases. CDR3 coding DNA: TGTGCCAGCAGCTTAGGACTCCACACTGGAGATACGCAGTATTTT. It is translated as CASSLGLHTGDTQYF.

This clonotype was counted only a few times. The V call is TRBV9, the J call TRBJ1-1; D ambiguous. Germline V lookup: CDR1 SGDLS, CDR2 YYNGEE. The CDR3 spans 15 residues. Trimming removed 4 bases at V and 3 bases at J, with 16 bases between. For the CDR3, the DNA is TGTGCCAGCAGCCTAGACGCGGGGTGGGACACTGAAGCTTTCTTT. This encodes CASSLDAGWDTEAFF.